This TCR beta chain was captured by sequencing in a study of identical twins. TCRdb reanalysed the 5' RACE reads using MiXCR and keeps one entry per CDR3 protein. The sample carries about 520,000 distinct CDR3 sequences, about 20% recorded once. This clonotype was seen a few times. CDR1 SGDLS and CDR2 YYNGEE come from the germline V gene. J lost 1 base, V lost 3 bases, and 12 bases had no gene match. The CDR3 loop spans 17 amino acids. The donor group consisted entirely of healthy Caucasians. These data were likewise used in another study, on T cells expressing NK-cell markers.

The chain uses TRBV9 and TRBJ1-1; 7 nucleotides agree with TRBD1. The TCR was taken from a woman under 30 in good health. Sequenced input: CD4+ T cells sorted from blood. CDR3 bases: TGTGCCAGCAGCGCGGCTATCCGGGACAGAGGGAACACTGAAGCTTTCTTT. As protein: CASSAAIRDRGNTEAFF.